Included here is one T cell receptor (beta chain) sequence, with context. Germline trimming cut 5 bases from V and 0 bases from J; bases unmatched to any gene: 12. The CDR3 has 17 amino acids. CDR1 and CDR2 from the germline V gene are MDHEN and SYDVKM. These data come from a study of blood T cell repertoires in COVID-19. At the level of the study: Collection of acute and convalescent COVID-19 samples took place in the United States, Italy and Spain. PBMCs, B-cell-depleted T cells, or T cells provided the cDNA or gDNA that made up the material.

Profiled with immunoSEQ multiplex PCR; TCRdb holds only in-frame clones, not every one. The sample lists about 210,000 clones, 80% occurring once. The sequence was collected from a human donor in a cohort sampled during active COVID-19. Material: peripheral blood. This sequence joins TRBV28 and TRBJ1-1; 7 bases match TRBD1. The CDR3 reads CASSHWPGQPMNTEAFF. The CDR3, as DNA: TGTGCCAGCAGTCACTGGCCGGGACAGCCCATGAACACTGAAGCTTTCTTT.